The 7 T cell receptor beta chains in this list originate from one sample, sequenced in a study of tumor-infiltrating lymphocytes in primary liver carcinoma. Co-extraction of RNA and DNA was performed on about 19-31 mg of unsorted bulk tissue. Making TCR beta cDNA involved roughly 0.55 ug total RNA and a constant-region primer. For TCR beta, libraries were produced by three nested multiplex PCR rounds using slightly modified ARM-PCR. A C-beta reverse primer and TRBV1-TRBV30 forward primers served in each of the first two PCR rounds, at about 10 cycles apiece. Each CDR3 protein is one row after TCRdb ran MiXCR on the multiplex PCR reads. There are 60,000 or so distinct CDR3 sequences in the sample; about three quarters occur only once, and roughly three fifths lies in the top ten. Sequenced material: liver tumor tissue from sampling region 2. Subset defined: tumor region T2, inferior pole. These receptors came from a man in his forties or fifties with primary liver carcinoma and hepatitis B virus infection.

Here the CDR3 reads CASRWTGTYTDTQYF. CDR3 DNA: TGTGCCAGCAGATGGACCGGCACCTACACTGATACGCAGTATTTT. The chain links TRBV5-5 to TRBJ2-3; D is uncertain. Germline V gives CDR1 SGHKS, CDR2 YYEKEE (reference sequence). CDR3 size: 15 residues. Trimming removed 5 bases from V and 6 bases from J, with 19 bases in between.

Note on this clonotype: One end of the junction varies from germline; a read error may be responsible. For the CDR3, the DNA is TGCAGTGTTTACCGCAATGAGCAGTTATTC. Translation gives CSVYRNEQLF. The V and J genes are TRBV29-1 and TRBJ2-1, with D hard to call. CDR3 length: 10 residues. Germline CDR1 reads SQVTM; CDR2 reads ANQGSEA.

Comment on this clonotype: The junction departs from the called germline gene at one end, perhaps through a read error. The rearrangement joins TRBV28 to TRBJ2-7, with a possible D match to TRBD1 (5 bases). Germline CDR1 and CDR2: MDHEN and SYDVKM. The CDR3 is made up of 14 amino acids. Written as DNA, the CDR3 is TGTGCCAGCATCCGGACAACGGGCTCCTACGAGCATTACTTC. It codes for CASIRTTGSYEHYF. Drawing the rest from reference TRBV28 and TRBJ2-7, the complete variable domain is DVKVTQSSRYLVKRTGEKVFLECVQDMDHENMFWYRQDPGLGLRLIYFSYDVKMKEKGDIPEGYSVSREKKERFSLILESASTNQTSMYLCASIRTTGSYEHYFGPGTRLTVT.

This clonotype occurred once. The conserved final phenylalanine or tryptophan is absent from the CDR3, which likely points to a read error. The V and J genes are TRBV29-1 and TRBJ1-1, with TRBD1 identical over 8 bases. The CDR3 has 14 amino acids. Germline CDR1 SQVTM, CDR2 ANQGSEA. V dropped 4 bases and J dropped 2; count of bases not matched to a gene: 6. The DNA for the CDR3 is TGCAGCGTTGCAAGACAGGGGTCTAACACTGAAGCTTTCCTT. It specifies CSVARQGSNTEAFL.

Relative to its sample, this clonotype is medium-sized (0.01 to 0.1%). The CDR3 DNA reads TGTGCCAGCAGCTTGGAATTGGAGCAGTATTTT. This codes for CASSLELEQYF. The chain employs TRBV11-2 and TRBJ2-3; D unclear. The germline CDR1 and CDR2 sequences are SGHAT and FQNNGV. The CDR3 sequence is 11 residues long. V was clipped by 3 bases and J by 11 bases, with 9 bases between them.

Regarding this clonotype: The germline gene is not matched at one end of the junction; a read error may be the cause. V is TRBV6-5 and J is TRBJ2-7; 7 bases line up with TRBD1. The CDR3 consists of 14 residues. Looked up from germline, CDR1 is MNHEY and CDR2 is SVGAGI. Here the CDR3 reads CASPSGTVYNEPYF. CDR3 coding DNA: TGTGCCAGCCCCTCCGGGACAGTCTATAACGAGCCGTACTTC.

V is TRBV29-1 and J is TRBJ2-2; D is uncertain. The germline V gene encodes CDR1 SQVTM and CDR2 ANQGSEA. This CDR3 comprises 13 residues. V shed 4 bases and J shed 4 bases, with 10 bases lying between them. The CDR3 spells CSVVGRTTGELFF. The DNA for the CDR3 is TGCAGCGTTGTAGGCAGAACCACCGGGGAGCTGTTTTTT.